This is a list of T cell receptor beta chains from one sample in a study of naive and memory T cell subsets. TCRdb processed the UMI-ligation and nested PCR reads anew with MiXCR; each CDR3 protein has one entry. The sample consists of over 80,000 distinct CDR3 sequences, around 11% of them appearing once. Sequencing was carried out using naive CD4+ T cells from blood. The receptors stem from a human donor in good health. Each CDR3 is given with its conserved first and last residue. The order of the fields is J gene, V gene, D gene, clone size, CDR3 protein, CDR3 DNA. A D gene is named only where the DNA matches it firmly. Rows may omit the clone size; those that give it use once, few, many or a size class.

TRBJ1-4 | TRBV20-1 | . | . | CSAYSNEKLFF | TGCAGTGCTTATTCTAATGAAAAACTGTTTTTT
TRBJ2-5 | TRBV14 | . | . | CASSRHPSPGQETQYF | TGTGCCAGCAGCCGCCACCCCTCCCCTGGGCAAGAGACCCAGTACTTC
TRBJ2-2 | TRBV25-1 | . | . | CASSEYWTANTGELFF | TGTGCCAGCAGTGAATATTGGACAGCTAACACCGGGGAGCTGTTTTTT
TRBJ2-7 | TRBV15 | TRBD2 | . | CATRAGTSGFEQYF | TGTGCCACCAGAGCAGGGACTAGTGGTTTTGAGCAGTACTTC
TRBJ2-1 | TRBV6-6 | . | . | CASSYSATGSDRNEQFF | TGTGCCAGCAGTTACTCGGCTACAGGGTCGGACCGCAATGAGCAGTTCTTC
TRBJ1-1 | TRBV3-1 | . | . | CASSHLETEAFF | TGTGCCAGCAGCCATTTGGAAACTGAAGCTTTCTTT
TRBJ1-2 | TRBV4-3 | . | few | CASSQDPARALLHGYTF | TGCGCCAGCAGCCAAGATCCCGCCAGGGCTTTACTCCATGGCTACACCTTC
TRBJ2-7 | TRBV18 | TRBD1 | few | CASSPLDRGYEQYF | TGTGCCAGCTCACCACTGGACAGGGGTTACGAGCAGTACTTC
TRBJ2-7 | TRBV7-2 | TRBD2 | few | CASSSISGSSYEQYF | TGTGCCAGCAGCTCCATTAGCGGGAGCTCCTACGAGCAGTACTTC
TRBJ2-1 | TRBV19 | TRBD2 | few | CASSLSGGYNEQFF | TGTGCCAGTAGCCTAAGCGGGGGTTACAATGAGCAGTTCTTC
TRBJ2-7 | TRBV6-2/TRBV6-3 | TRBD2 | . | CASSLLGTSGSEQYF | TGTGCCAGCAGCCTACTTGGGACTAGCGGGAGCGAGCAGTACTTC
TRBJ1-2 | TRBV7-2 | . | . | CASSFVQGDNYGYTF | TGTGCCAGCAGCTTCGTACAGGGAGATAACTATGGCTACACCTTC
TRBJ2-7 | TRBV5-1 | . | few | CASSLGTQAVGEQYF | TGCGCCAGCAGCCTTGGGACACAAGCGGTGGGGGAGCAGTACTTC
TRBJ2-7 | TRBV27 | TRBD2 | . | CASSLSGTSGSFYEQYF | TGTGCCAGCAGTCTGTCCGGGACTAGCGGGAGTTTTTACGAGCAGTACTTC
TRBJ1-1 | TRBV20-1 | . | few | CSASPVAEAFF | TGCAGTGCTAGTCCTGTGGCTGAAGCTTTCTTT
TRBJ1-6 | TRBV7-9 | . | few | CASSSELGYSPLHF | TGTGCCAGCAGCTCGGAGTTGGGATATTCACCCCTCCACTTT
TRBJ2-7 | TRBV28 | . | few | CASSSETAEGPEQYF | TGTGCCAGCAGTTCCGAGACTGCGGAGGGACCCGAGCAGTACTTC
TRBJ1-2 | TRBV7-2 | TRBD1 | . | CASSPVGTGQLNYGYTF | TGTGCCAGCAGCCCTGTGGGGACAGGACAATTGAACTATGGCTACACCTTC
TRBJ1-4 | TRBV30 | . | . | CAWARRGQSPEKLFF | TGTGCCTGGGCCAGGCGGGGACAATCGCCTGAAAAACTGTTTTTT
TRBJ2-5 | TRBV2 | TRBD2 | many | CASKLADTLVETQYF | TGTGCCAGCAAACTAGCGGACACTCTCGTGGAGACCCAGTACTTC
TRBJ1-4 | TRBV30 | . | . | CAWSVQEKLFF | TGTGCCTGGAGTGTCCAGGAAAAACTGTTTTTT
TRBJ2-1 | TRBV9 | TRBD2 | . | CASSVRYLAGGSYNEQFF | TGTGCCAGCAGCGTACGCTACCTAGCGGGGGGCTCCTACAATGAGCAGTTCTTC
TRBJ2-1 | TRBV12-3/TRBV12-4 | TRBD1 | many | CASTPTGGFSYNEQFF | TGTGCCAGCACTCCTACAGGGGGTTTTTCCTACAATGAGCAGTTCTTC
TRBJ1-6 | TRBV7-6 | . | . | CASSVTGFGSPLHF | TGTGCCAGCAGCGTAACAGGGTTTGGATCACCCCTCCACTTT
TRBJ2-1 | TRBV28 | . | . | CASSLWDGGEQFF | TGTGCCAGCAGTTTATGGGACGGTGGTGAGCAGTTCTTC
TRBJ2-3 | TRBV5-4 | . | many | CASSSGQRRADTQYF | TGTGCCAGCAGCTCGGGACAACGTCGGGCAGATACGCAGTATTTT
TRBJ1-4 | TRBV5-1 | . | few | CASSLSSTNEKLFF | TGCGCCAGCAGCTTGAGTTCAACTAATGAAAAACTGTTTTTT
TRBJ2-4 | TRBV29-1 | . | many | CSVEVTAKNIQYF | TGCAGCGTTGAGGTGACAGCAAAAAACATTCAGTACTTC
TRBJ2-1 | TRBV10-3 | . | few | CAITRTPTSSNEQFF | TGTGCCATCACTCGGACCCCAACTTCGAGCAATGAGCAGTTCTTC
TRBJ1-4 | TRBV12-3/TRBV12-4 | . | . | CASTGLNEKLFF | TGTGCCAGCACCGGGCTTAATGAAAAACTGTTTTTT
TRBJ1-1 | TRBV11-3 | . | few | CASSGRQNTEAFF | TGTGCCAGCAGTGGACGTCAGAACACTGAAGCTTTCTTT